A single T cell receptor (beta chain) is shown here with its context. What it binds is unknown. Germline values: CDR1 MNHNS, CDR2 SASEGT. This CDR3 is built from 13 residues. The V and J ends lost 11 bases and 3 bases, in that order; junction bases with no gene match: 6. This sample is drawn from a study of beta chain features in type 1 diabetes. For the study at large: There was similarity between patients and healthy donors in age, gender and cell yields. Findings and caveats of the study: Shorter TCRB CDR3s, moderately but significantly so, marked every one of the four CD4+ subsets in Type 1 diabetes patients.

Expressed TCRB transcripts were sequenced because the entire RNA isolate underwent reverse transcription. Repertoires were generated with immunoSEQ multiplex PCR, while TCRdb's copy carries only in-frame clones and drops some. The data hold 900,000 or so clones, with roughly 16% observed a single time. The TCR sequence derives from a woman aged 18-29 years in good health. The chain uses TRBV6-1 and TRBJ2-1; 8 bases match TRBD1. The sample taken for sequencing was naive CD4+ T cells from blood. CDR3 amino acids: CAGSGTGYNEQFF. Here the CDR3 DNA reads TGTGCCGGGTCCGGGACAGGCTACAATGAGCAGTTCTTC.